The 30 T cell receptor beta chains below were found in one sample sequenced in a study of T-cell reconstitution after alpha-beta-depleted transplantation in children. The TCRbeta library was prepared with unique molecular identifiers. TCRdb fed the PCR reads into MiXCR, producing one record per CDR3 protein. In the table there are some 500,000 distinct CDR3 sequences, 32% of which are singletons. The sample here was PBMCs from the stem cell graft donor, taken from the stem cell graft. The origin of the receptors is a human donor who donated a stem cell graft to a child with aplastic anemia.

This clonotype was observed a handful of times. V usage is TRBV11-3 and J usage is TRBJ2-1; 7 bases are a match to TRBD2. J gave up 8 bases and V 0 bases, and 7 bases lay outside the gene matches. Germline V gene lookup returns CDR1 SGHNT and CDR2 YENEEA. The CDR3 is made up of 15 amino acids. CDR3 nucleotides: TGTGCCAGCAGCTTAGAATCGGCGGGAGAGGATGAGCAGTTCTTC. Protein: CASSLESAGEDEQFF.

The chain has TRBV30 and TRBJ1-2; 9 nucleotides agree with TRBD1. This CDR3 is 16 amino acids long. V was clipped by 0 bases and J by 8 bases; unmatched bases: 13. Germline assignment: CDR1 GTSNPN and CDR2 SVGIG (reference sequence). The CDR3 bases are TGTGCCTGGAGTGTGAGAACGGACAGGGGAGCGGGCGGCTACACCTTC. Translated, it gives CAWSVRTDRGAGGYTF.

This clonotype was seen more than once but under ten times. The J gene is TRBJ1-1, the V gene TRBV6-2 or TRBV6-3; perhaps TRBD1 as D (5 bases). Germline CDR1 MNHEY, CDR2 SVGEGT. This CDR3 is built from 15 residues. The ends were cut back, 0 bases at V and 5 bases at J, with 13 bases in the middle. In nucleotides, the CDR3 is TGTGCCAGCAGTTACTCTTCCGCGGGGGATACTGAAGCTTTCTTT. Protein sequence: CASSYSSAGDTEAFF.

V usage is TRBV18 and J usage is TRBJ1-1; no clear D gene. This CDR3 spans 13 amino acids. V dropped 10 bases and J dropped 1 base, with 13 bases sitting between them. Germline V gene sequence: CDR1 KGHSH, CDR2 LQKENI. CDR3 DNA sequence: TGTGCCACCTGCGACGGCCCGAACACTGAAGCTTTCTTT. It encodes CATCDGPNTEAFF.

The chain is built from TRBV11-2 and TRBJ1-3; unclear D gene. In germline, CDR1 is SGHAT, CDR2 FQNNGV. The CDR3 length is 15 residues. Trimming shortened V by 5 bases and J by 0 bases, and 11 bases separated the two germline ends. The CDR3 DNA sequence: TGTGCCAGCAGCCCGAGGTGGACCTCTGGAAACACCATATATTTT. Residues: CASSPRWTSGNTIYF.

V usage is TRBV29-1 and J usage is TRBJ1-3; D unclear. Trimming left V 2 bases short and J 0 bases short, with 11 bases between. The CDR3 runs to 15 residues. Germline CDR1 is SQVTM and CDR2 is ANQGSEA. DNA for the CDR3: TGCAGCGTTGAACGTTATACGAACTCTGGAAACACCATATATTTT. This sequence encodes CSVERYTNSGNTIYF.

The V gene is TRBV12-3 or TRBV12-4, the J gene TRBJ2-3; 9 bases agree with TRBD2. J lost 2 bases, V lost 6 bases, and 3 bases had no gene match. This CDR3 region has 14 residues. CDR3 loop: CASSSGRITDTQYF. The CDR3 coding sequence is TGTGCCAGCAGCAGCGGGAGGATCACAGATACGCAGTATTTT.

The sample holds a few counts of this clonotype. This chain connects TRBV6-5 to TRBJ2-2; D gene ambiguous. In germline, CDR1 is MNHEY, CDR2 SVGAGI. CDR3 length equals 16 residues. Trimming shortened V by 0 bases and J by 4 bases, and 12 bases separated the two germline ends. CDR3 nucleotides: TGTGCCAGCAGTTACTCGATGTCCGGGTCCACCGGGGAGCTGTTTTTT. The encoded protein is CASSYSMSGSTGELFF.

The rearrangement uses TRBV11-1 and TRBJ2-1, with 9 nucleotides matching TRBD2. CDR1 and CDR2 (germline): SGHAT, FQDESV (reference sequence). J was trimmed by 5 bases and V by 6 bases; bases with no gene match: 17. This CDR3 spans 18 amino acids. CDR3: CASRSGVLAGLDHNEQFF. In DNA form, the CDR3 reads TGTGCCAGCAGATCCGGGGTGCTAGCGGGACTCGATCACAATGAGCAGTTCTTC.

The table lists this clonotype with a few counts. The chain combines TRBV7-8 with TRBJ1-1; D remains unclear. V was cut by 3 bases and J by 4 bases, with 24 bases left in between. The CDR3 runs 18 residues. Germline V gives CDR1 SGHVS, CDR2 FQNEAQ. In DNA, the CDR3 is TGTGCCAGCAGCTTCTGGGTTTCTGAGACGGGAATGGGCACTGAAGCTTTCTTT. This sequence encodes CASSFWVSETGMGTEAFF.

This sequence joins TRBV7-9 and TRBJ1-5, with D unresolved. With 0 bases removed from V and 0 bases from J, the gap between germline ends came to 9 bases. Germline CDR1 and CDR2: SEHNR and FQNEAQ (reference sequence). The CDR3 extends over 16 amino acids. The CDR3 DNA sequence: TGTGCCAGCAGCTTAGCGGGCAGCCCTAGCAATCAGCCCCAGCATTTT. Its protein product is CASSLAGSPSNQPQHF.

This clonotype was seen more than once but under ten times. The rearrangement links TRBV27 to TRBJ2-1; D remains unclear. This CDR3 has 13 residues. CDR1 and CDR2 (germline): MNHEY, SMNVEV (reference sequence). The germline V and J ends were trimmed by 2 bases and 7 bases, with 9 bases remaining between them. CDR3 nucleotide sequence: TGTGCCAGCAGTTTAAACTGGCAGAATGAGCAGTTCTTC. Translation gives CASSLNWQNEQFF.

This clonotype has a handful of counts. V gene TRBV5-1 combines with J gene TRBJ2-3, with TRBD2 identical over 7 bases. The CDR3 length is 14 residues. The ends lost 7 bases at V and 0 bases at J; junction bases unmatched: 5. CDR1 is SGHRS and CDR2 is YFSETQ in the germline V gene. The CDR3 loop is CASFGTTSTDTQYF. CDR3 DNA: TGCGCCAGCTTCGGGACTACTAGCACAGATACGCAGTATTTT.

The chain uses TRBV27 and TRBJ2-1; 13 bases line up with TRBD2. V trimming: 4 bases; J trimming: 3 bases; junction bases outside the gene matches: 15. Germline V lookup: CDR1 MNHEY, CDR2 SMNVEV (reference sequence). The CDR3 contains 20 residues. The CDR3 DNA reads TGTGCCAGCAGTTCCTACTCGGGTGCCGGGACTAGCGGGGTCTACAATGAGCAGTTCTTC. This sequence encodes CASSSYSGAGTSGVYNEQFF.

The DNA of the CDR3 is TGCAGCGTTGGGGGGGTCCGAGGAGACGGGGAGCTGTTTTTT. This gives the protein CSVGGVRGDGELFF. The chain joins TRBV29-1 to TRBJ2-2; D possibly corresponds to TRBD2 (6 bases). The CDR3 is 14 amino acids. V lost 4 bases to trimming and J lost 7 bases, with 16 bases between them. CDR1 SQVTM and CDR2 ANQGSEA come from the germline V gene.

The chain links TRBV29-1 to TRBJ1-2; D gene unclear. The CDR3 spans 10 residues. Germline V gene data show CDR1 as SQVTM and CDR2 as ANQGSEA. The ends were cut back, 3 bases at V and 8 bases at J, with 7 bases in the middle. CDR3 in DNA: TGCAGCGTTGATGGGAGGGGCTACACCTTC. Its protein product is CSVDGRGYTF. Complete variable domain (other parts from reference TRBV29-1 and TRBJ1-2): SAVISQKPSRDICQRGTSLTIQCQVDSQVTMMFWYRQQPGQSLTLIATANQGSEATYESGFVIDKFPISRPNLTFSTLTVSNMSPEDSSIYLCSVDGRGYTFGSGTRLTVV.

This clonotype appeared many times. The chain links TRBV29-1 to TRBJ2-3; the D gene is possibly TRBD1 (7 bases). V was clipped by 7 bases and J by 3 bases, with 11 bases between them. The CDR3 runs 12 residues. CDR1 and CDR2 from the germline V gene are SQVTM and ANQGSEA. The CDR3 loop is CSAQGGTDTQYF. The CDR3 region has the DNA TGCAGCGCCCAGGGGGGAACAGATACGCAGTATTTT.

This clonotype was observed a few times. The V call is TRBV20-1, the J call TRBJ2-3; the D gene is possibly TRBD1 (7 bases). The V gene's germline CDR1 is DFQATT and CDR2 SNEGSKA (reference sequence). Trimming removed 5 bases from V and 2 bases from J, with 11 bases in between. The CDR3 length is 13 residues. The DNA of the CDR3 is TGCAGTGCTGCGGGACAGAACACAGATACGCAGTATTTT. Translated: CSAAGQNTDTQYF.

This clonotype turned up a few times. The V gene is TRBV29-1, the J gene TRBJ2-1; 14 bases fit TRBD2. In germline, CDR1 is SQVTM, CDR2 ANQGSEA. With V trimmed by 2 bases and J by 6 bases, 3 bases remained unmatched. The CDR3 is 15 residues long. The chain's CDR3 is CSVESGTSGSNEQFF. The CDR3 DNA reads TGCAGCGTTGAATCGGGGACTAGCGGGAGCAATGAGCAGTTCTTC.

In its sample, this clonotype was seen a few times. The CDR3 region has the DNA TGTGCCAGCAGCTTGGCCGGGACACCCGAAGGGGCCCAGCATTTT. Residues: CASSLAGTPEGAQHF. The chain carries TRBV7-8 and TRBJ1-5; tentatively, D is TRBD1 (6 bases). The CDR3 extends over 15 amino acids. Germline loops: CDR1 SGHVS, CDR2 FQNEAQ. V was shortened by 3 bases and J by 11 bases, with 20 bases between the two germline ends.

This clonotype was seen more than once but under ten times. The rearrangement joins TRBV6-1 to TRBJ2-2, with D possibly matching TRBD1 (6 bases). The V end lost 10 bases, the J end lost 6 bases, and 18 bases lay between the germline ends. Germline CDR1 and CDR2: MNHNS and SASEGT. This CDR3 has 14 amino acids. The CDR3 DNA follows: TGTGCCACTAAAGACACAGGGTACGCCGGGGAGCTGTTTTTT. It yields the protein CATKDTGYAGELFF.

The rearrangement uses TRBV4-3 and TRBJ2-3; D ambiguous. Trimming shortened V by 2 bases and J by 6 bases, and 6 bases separated the two germline ends. This CDR3 contains 12 residues. CDR1 LGHNA and CDR2 YSLEER come from the germline V gene. In DNA, the CDR3 is TGCGCCAGCAGCCAATTCCGGGATACGCAGTATTTT. Its translation: CASSQFRDTQYF.

This sequence joins TRBV29-1 and TRBJ1-1; 8 bases align to TRBD1. J was trimmed by 4 bases and V by 7 bases; bases with no gene match: 11. CDR1 and CDR2 from the germline V gene are SQVTM and ANQGSEA. This CDR3 is 14 amino acids long. The CDR3 sequence is CSADRTGPGTEAFF. The CDR3 bases are TGCAGCGCCGATCGGACAGGGCCGGGCACTGAAGCTTTCTTT.

The chain is built from TRBV5-6 and TRBJ2-1, with D possibly TRBD2 on 6 matching bases. V lost 0 bases and J lost 7, with 17 bases in between. Germline V gene lookup returns CDR1 SGHDT and CDR2 YYEEEE. The CDR3 extends over 16 amino acids. DNA of the CDR3: TGTGCCAGCAGCTTGGGGGTGTATGTCGGGGGTAATGAGCAGTTCTTC. It translates to CASSLGVYVGGNEQFF. The variable domain in full, completed from reference TRBV5-6 and TRBJ2-1, reads DAGVTQSPTHLIKTRGQQVTLRCSPKSGHDTVSWYQQALGQGPQFIFQYYEEEERQRGNFPDRFSGHQFPNYSSELNVNALLLGDSALYLCASSLGVYVGGNEQFFGPGTRLTVL.

This sequence joins TRBV11-2 and TRBJ2-7; the D call may be TRBD1 or TRBD2 (6 bases each). CDR3 size: 21 residues. V lost 4 bases to trimming and J lost 4 bases, with 35 bases between them. Germline V gene sequence: CDR1 SGHAT, CDR2 FQNNGV. In DNA, the CDR3 is TGTGCCAGCAGCTGCGGAGGGGGGACCGGGTGCGGGCGTTTACCCCCTTACGAGCAGTACGTC. Its translation is CASSCGGGTGCGRLPPYEQYV.

This clonotype was seen a few times. The V gene is TRBV7-2, the J gene TRBJ2-3, with 11 bases fitting TRBD2. This CDR3 contains 17 residues. Trimming removed 0 bases from V and 5 bases from J; junction bases left unmatched: 7. Per germline, CDR1 SGHTA and CDR2 FQGNSA. The CDR3 reads CASSLAGTSGRVDTQYF. CDR3 DNA sequence: TGTGCCAGCAGCTTAGCGGGGACTAGCGGTCGAGTAGATACGCAGTATTTT. Supplemented by reference TRBV7-2 and TRBJ2-3, the full variable domain reads GAGVSQSPSNKVTEKGKDVELRCDPISGHTALYWYRQSLGQGLEFLIYFQGNSAPDKSGLPSDRFSAERTGGSVSTLTIQRTQQEDSAVYLCASSLAGTSGRVDTQYFGPGTRLTVL.

This clonotype occurred once. Likely a read error: the CDR3 ends without its conserved phenylalanine or tryptophan. The chain carries TRBV3-1 and TRBJ2-7; perhaps D is TRBD1 or TRBD2 (6 bases each). Between the trimmed V and J ends, which lost 0 bases and 6 bases, there was a span of 12 bases. CDR3 length: 14 amino acids. Germline V gene lookup returns CDR1 LGHDT and CDR2 YNNKEL (reference sequence). CDR3 residues: CASSQEGGSGEQYL. The CDR3 DNA sequence: TGTGCCAGCAGCCAAGAAGGGGGGTCTGGCGAGCAGTACTTG.

This chain links TRBV7-3 with TRBJ2-7; D ambiguous. CDR1 is SGHTA, CDR2 FQGTGA, per germline. The CDR3 length is 14 residues. V lost 1 base and J lost 2, with 9 bases in between. The CDR3 loop reads CASSLIAKTYEQYF. The DNA of the CDR3 is TGTGCCAGCAGCTTAATCGCCAAGACCTACGAGCAGTACTTC.

The chain joins TRBV28 to TRBJ2-3; D is uncertain. This CDR3 is built from 13 residues. Germline CDR1 and CDR2: MDHEN and SYDVKM. V was cut by 7 bases and J by 3 bases, with 11 bases left in between. The CDR3 protein is CASITDVTDTQYF. CDR3 coding DNA: TGTGCCAGCATCACGGATGTAACAGATACGCAGTATTTT.

This sequence joins TRBV27 and TRBJ2-5; D is perhaps TRBD2 (5 bases). Per the germline V gene, CDR1 is MNHEY and CDR2 is SMNVEV (reference sequence). This CDR3 spans 15 amino acids. V was cut by 8 bases and J by 5 bases, with 21 bases left in between. The CDR3 spells CASAYARAGRETQYF. CDR3 in DNA: TGTGCCAGCGCTTACGCGAGGGCCGGAAGGGAGACCCAGTACTTC.